The 3 T cell receptor beta chains below all came from one sample that was sequenced in a study of PD-1 blockade in classical Hodgkin lymphoma. TCRdb keeps only in-frame clones here, not all; method: immunoSEQ multiplex PCR. The repertoire consists of around 10,000 clones, with about 80% occurring once and the leading ten covering approximately 35%. With no exception, relapse followed autologous stem cell transplantation in all patients, and brentuximab vedotin exposure varied. The sample was peripheral blood mononuclear cells (PBMCs), taken before the second cycle of nivolumab. These receptors were collected from a human donor with classical Hodgkin lymphoma.

The chain links TRBV7-9 to TRBJ1-2; the match to TRBD1 covers 8 bases. CDR1 is SEHNR and CDR2 is FQNEAQ in the germline V gene (reference sequence). Trimming removed 6 bases from V and 3 bases from J; junction bases left unmatched: 9. This CDR3 region has 15 residues. The CDR3 loop is CASRSGQGLDYGYTF. DNA of the CDR3: TGTGCCAGCAGATCCGGACAGGGCCTAGACTATGGCTACACCTTC.

This rearrangement joins TRBV4-1 to TRBJ2-1; 7 bases map to TRBD2. The CDR3 covers 14 residues. V trimming: 4 bases; J trimming: 6 bases; junction bases outside the gene matches: 6. Germline assignment: CDR1 MGHRA and CDR2 YSYEKL. The CDR3 region is CASSRRGDGNEQFF. CDR3 bases: TGCGCCAGCAGCCGACGGGGGGACGGCAATGAGCAGTTCTTC.

The chain uses TRBV9 and TRBJ2-2; D uncertain. The germline gives CDR1 SGDLS, CDR2 YYNGEE. The CDR3 has 17 amino acids. The ends were cut back, 1 base at V and 0 bases at J, with 13 bases in the middle. The CDR3 protein is CASSVSSPESNTGELFF. The CDR3 DNA reads as TGTGCCAGCAGCGTATCATCCCCGGAGTCGAACACCGGGGAGCTGTTTTTT.